The 22 T cell receptor beta chains below all came from one sample that was sequenced in a study of CD8 T cells in Susac syndrome. Roughly 0.45 to 1 ug RNA was reverse transcribed with random hexamers. Via MiXCR, TCRdb re-called the immunoSEQ multiplex PCR reads, giving one row per CDR3 protein. The table lists under 200,000 distinct CDR3 sequences, about 95% of them singletons, with 0.15% to 0.2% in the top ten. Sequencing was done on a sample of CD8+ T cells from PBMCs. All receptors derive from a human donor with multiple sclerosis.

The V and J genes are TRBV20-1 and TRBJ1-3; 9 bases are a match to TRBD1. Per germline, CDR1 DFQATT and CDR2 SNEGSKA (reference sequence). CDR3 size: 15 residues. The V gene end was trimmed by 4 bases and the J gene end by 2 bases; junction bases not matched to a gene: 6. The CDR3: CSATAQGAAGNTIYF. In DNA, the CDR3 is TGCAGTGCTACGGCACAGGGGGCGGCTGGAAACACCATATATTTT.

The rearrangement joins TRBV5-6 to TRBJ2-7; no clear D. The V and J ends lost 4 bases and 0 bases respectively, with 14 bases between them. CDR3 length: 15 residues. In germline, CDR1 is SGHDT, CDR2 YYEEEE. DNA for the CDR3: TGTGCCAGCAGCCCCGGAGAGGCCGTCTCCTACGAGCAGTACTTC. Translation gives CASSPGEAVSYEQYF.

Notes on this clonotype: A read error may produce the germline difference seen at one junction end. V is TRBV28 and J is TRBJ1-2; D remains unclear. The CDR3 totals 12 residues. Germline V gene sequence: CDR1 MDHEN, CDR2 SYDVKM. Here the CDR3 reads CASSYPPQVGAF. For the CDR3, the DNA is TGTGCCAGCAGTTATCCCCCTCAGGTTGGGGCCTTC.

The rearrangement links TRBV28 to TRBJ2-7; 7 bases fit TRBD1. Germline lookup yields CDR1 MDHEN and CDR2 SYDVKM. The CDR3 is 15 residues long. V shed 6 bases and J 4 bases; nucleotides not matched to a gene: 12. The CDR3, as DNA: TGTGCCAGCAGCTCAGCTCTAGACAGGGCTTACGAGCAGTACTTC. This encodes CASSSALDRAYEQYF.

J is TRBJ2-7 and V is TRBV12-5; tentative D call: TRBD2 (6 bases). CDR1 LGHNT and CDR2 FRNRAP come from the germline V gene. V was clipped by 1 base and J by 5 bases, with 15 bases between them. The CDR3 totals 15 residues. As DNA, the CDR3 is TGTGCTAGTGGTTTGGGGTTAGCGGAAATTCACGAGCAGTACTTC. Its translation is CASGLGLAEIHEQYF.

The rearrangement joins TRBV28 to TRBJ2-3; 10 positions match TRBD1. The CDR3 loop spans 15 amino acids. V trimming: 7 bases; J trimming: 3 bases; junction bases outside the gene matches: 7. CDR1 and CDR2 from the germline V gene are MDHEN and SYDVKM. CDR3 loop: CASNPPGQGTDTQYF. CDR3 coding DNA: TGTGCCAGCAACCCCCCGGGACAGGGGACAGATACGCAGTATTTT.

The chain is built from TRBV21-1 and TRBJ2-1. TRBV21-1 is annotated as a pseudogene. This CDR3 contains 16 residues. CDR3 in DNA: TGTGCCAGCAGCACCCACACTAGGGGCTCCTACAATGAGCAGTTCTTC. It specifies CASSTHTRGSYNEQFF.

The genes are TRBV6-5 and TRBJ2-7; D is unresolved. V gave up 2 bases and J gave up 3 bases, with 11 bases separating them. CDR1 MNHEY and CDR2 SVGAGI come from the germline V gene. The CDR3 is made up of 14 amino acids. This CDR3 is CASSYQQLHYEQYF. The CDR3 DNA reads TGTGCCAGCAGTTACCAACAGCTACACTACGAGCAGTACTTC.

The V and J genes are TRBV7-8 and TRBJ2-1; either TRBD1 or TRBD2 may fit D (6 bases each). Deletions cut 4 bases from V and 0 bases from J, with 13 bases between. The CDR3 is 16 amino acids. Germline V gives CDR1 SGHVS, CDR2 FQNEAQ. The CDR3 region is CASSYPGGGSYNEQFF. The CDR3 DNA sequence: TGTGCCAGCAGCTACCCCGGAGGGGGCTCCTACAATGAGCAGTTCTTC.

The chain joins TRBV29-1 to TRBJ1-1; TRBD1 agrees at 9 bases. The CDR3 covers 11 residues. CDR1 and CDR2 (germline): SQVTM, ANQGSEA. The V gene end was trimmed by 7 bases and the J gene end by 6 bases; junction bases not matched to a gene: 3. CDR3 DNA sequence: TGCAGCGCAAGGACAGGGGCTGAAGCTTTCTTT. Translation: CSARTGAEAFF. The full variable domain, in which reference TRBV29-1 and TRBJ1-1 provide the parts outside the CDR3, is SAVISQKPSRDICQRGTSLTIQCQVDSQVTMMFWYRQQPGQSLTLIATANQGSEATYESGFVIDKFPISRPNLTFSTLTVSNMSPEDSSIYLCSARTGAEAFFGQGTRLTVV.

The J gene is TRBJ2-7, the V gene TRBV12-3 or TRBV12-4; tentative D call: TRBD1 (5 bases). The CDR3 sequence is 12 residues long. Trimming shortened V by 8 bases and J by 2 bases, and 10 bases separated the two germline ends. The CDR3 reads CASAQDPYEQYF. CDR3 DNA sequence: TGTGCCAGCGCACAGGACCCCTACGAGCAGTACTTC.

The chain joins TRBV3-1 to TRBJ2-7; no definite D call. V shed 4 bases and J shed 7 bases, with 5 bases lying between them. Germline V CDR1 and CDR2: LGHDT, YNNKEL (reference sequence). The CDR3 has 10 residues. CDR3 DNA: TGTGCCAGCAGCCGAAAGGAGCAGTACTTC. It specifies CASSRKEQYF.

This clonotype has only a few counts. V usage is TRBV7-9 and J usage is TRBJ2-3; no clear D gene. The germline gives CDR1 SEHNR, CDR2 FQNEAQ (reference sequence). The CDR3 runs to 13 residues. Deletions cut 1 base from V and 6 bases from J, with 8 bases between. The chain's CDR3 is CASSLGLTDTQYF. The CDR3 coding sequence is TGTGCCAGCAGCTTAGGCCTAACTGATACGCAGTATTTT.

This clonotype was observed a single time. The chain links TRBV6-5 to TRBJ2-7; D call uncertain. The CDR3 runs 13 residues. Germline-derived CDR1 and CDR2 are MNHEY and SVGAGI. Between the trimmed V and J ends, which lost 2 bases and 4 bases, there was a span of 9 bases. CDR3 nucleotide sequence: TGTGCCAGCAGTTACGCGGCGGCTTACGAGCAGTACTTC. Encoded protein: CASSYAAAYEQYF.

The rearrangement joins TRBV5-1 to TRBJ2-3; 9 bases are a match to TRBD2. CDR1 SGHRS and CDR2 YFSETQ come from the germline V gene. V shed 0 bases and J 4 bases; nucleotides not matched to a gene: 6. There are 16 residues in the CDR3. CDR3 residues: CASSLAVAGVADTQYF. The CDR3 nucleotides read TGCGCCAGCAGCTTGGCCGTAGCGGGAGTGGCAGATACGCAGTATTTT.

This rearrangement joins TRBV4-1 to TRBJ2-7; the D gene is possibly TRBD2 (5 bases). V was trimmed by 0 bases and J by 1 base, leaving 13 bases between them. The CDR3 has 16 amino acids. Per germline, CDR1 MGHRA and CDR2 YSYEKL. The chain's CDR3 is CASSQDVTAVSYEQYF. In DNA form, the CDR3 reads TGCGCCAGCAGCCAAGATGTAACAGCGGTTTCCTACGAGCAGTACTTC.

The J gene is TRBJ2-1, the V gene TRBV11-2, with D maybe TRBD2 (6 bases). Trimming took 5 bases from V and 6 from J, leaving 20 bases between them. Germline CDR1 SGHAT, CDR2 FQNNGV. The CDR3 extends over 16 amino acids. CDR3 bases: TGTGCCAGCAGCCCACCGGGACTCCGAAGGGTCAATGAGCAGTTCTTC. Protein product: CASSPPGLRRVNEQFF.

The sample holds one count of this clonotype. This rearrangement joins TRBV15 to TRBJ2-1; 7 bases match TRBD2. V lost 3 bases and J lost 4; bases outside the gene matches: 9. This CDR3 region has 16 residues. Germline assignment: CDR1 LNHNV and CDR2 YYDKDF (reference sequence). CDR3 in DNA: TGTGCCACCAGCAGGGGTATCAGGGAGGGGTACAATGAGCAGTTCTTC. Protein: CATSRGIREGYNEQFF. The variable domain in full, completed from reference TRBV15 and TRBJ2-1, reads DAMVIQNPRYQVTQFGKPVTLSCSQTLNHNVMYWYQQKSSQAPKLLFHYYDKDFNNEADTPDNFQSRRPNTSFCFLDIRSPGLGDTAMYLCATSRGIREGYNEQFFGPGTRLTVL.

Note on this clonotype: Compared with germline, one end of the junction differs, possibly owing to a read error. The genes are TRBV2 and TRBJ2-1, with TRBD1 as a possible D gene (5 bases). The CDR3 spans 15 residues. Germline-derived CDR1 and CDR2 are SNHLY and FYNNEI. Here the CDR3 reads CASGDSSSSYNEQFF. The DNA for the CDR3 is TGTGCCAGCGGTGACAGTTCAAGCTCCTACAATGAGCAGTTCTTC.

The rearrangement joins TRBV5-1 to TRBJ1-1; 8 nucleotides line up with TRBD1. This CDR3 region has 12 residues. Germline loops: CDR1 SGHRS, CDR2 YFSETQ. The junction had 4 bases not matched to a gene; V was cut back by 4 bases and J by 8 bases. As DNA, the CDR3 is TGCGCCAGCAGCGCAGGGGACAGGGAAGCTTTCTTT. As protein: CASSAGDREAFF. The whole variable domain, remainder taken from reference TRBV5-1 and TRBJ1-1, is KAGVTQTPRYLIKTRGQQVTLSCSPISGHRSVSWYQQTPGQGLQFLFEYFSETQRNKGNFPGRFSGRQFSNSRSEMNVSTLELGDSALYLCASSAGDREAFFGQGTRLTVV.

This chain joins TRBV2 and TRBJ1-1; perhaps TRBD1 as D (6 bases). V was shortened by 10 bases and J by 1 base, with 13 bases between the two germline ends. This CDR3 is built from 13 residues. Germline lookup yields CDR1 SNHLY and CDR2 FYNNEI. The CDR3 here is CATKTGKNTEAFF. The CDR3 region has the DNA TGTGCCACCAAGACAGGCAAGAACACTGAAGCTTTCTTT.

The genes are TRBV9 and TRBJ2-1; 7 bases align to TRBD2. The CDR3 runs to 15 residues. V gave up 0 bases and J gave up 4 bases; unmatched junction bases: 4. CDR1 SGDLS and CDR2 YYNGEE come from the germline V gene. In nucleotides, the CDR3 is TGTGCCAGCAGCGTAGAGGGGCGGGAGTACAATGAGCAGTTCTTC. Its translation: CASSVEGREYNEQFF.